The rows below give T cell receptor beta chains drawn from one sample of a study of blood T cells in healthy people across ages. TCRdb ran MiXCR on the 5' RACE reads and lists one entry per CDR3 protein. The sample lists hundreds of thousands of distinct CDR3 sequences; around 24% were seen once. These data were also reused for a study on T cells of mothers and their children.

The sample comprised blood. Receptors originate from a boy aged 5 to 17 in good health. Both conserved end residues are part of each CDR3. The D gene is left open where the match is weak. Clone sizes are given selectively: once, few, many, or a class where the clone is expanded.

abundance: many
v_gene: TRBV9
d_gene: NA
j_gene: TRBJ1-6
CDR3aa: CASSVAGDNSPLHF
CDR3nt: TGTGCCAGCAGCGTAGCAGGGGACAATTCACCCCTCCACTTT

abundance: NA
v_gene: TRBV7-3
d_gene: NA
j_gene: TRBJ2-5
CDR3aa: CASSLMQDAQETQYF
CDR3nt: TGTGCCAGCAGCTTAATGCAGGACGCCCAAGAGACCCAGTACTTC

abundance: few
v_gene: TRBV20-1
d_gene: NA
j_gene: TRBJ2-3
CDR3aa: CSAVAPLTDTQYF
CDR3nt: TGCAGTGCCGTAGCCCCTCTGACAGATACGCAGTATTTT

abundance: NA
v_gene: TRBV6-5
d_gene: NA
j_gene: TRBJ2-3
CDR3aa: CASLPPGGTDTQYF
CDR3nt: TGTGCCAGCCTCCCCCCGGGGGGCACAGATACGCAGTATTTT

abundance: few
v_gene: TRBV25-1
d_gene: TRBD1
j_gene: TRBJ1-1
CDR3aa: CASSEDWATGGTEAFF
CDR3nt: TGTGCCAGCAGTGAAGATTGGGCGACAGGGGGCACTGAAGCTTTCTTT

abundance: NA
v_gene: TRBV7-6
d_gene: TRBD2
j_gene: TRBJ2-7
CDR3aa: CASSTGLAGYEQYF
CDR3nt: TGTGCCAGCAGCACCGGACTAGCCGGGTACGAGCAGTACTTC

abundance: NA
v_gene: TRBV11-1
d_gene: NA
j_gene: TRBJ1-4
CDR3aa: CAGSHGGVSRIIPEKLFF
CDR3nt: TGTGCCGGCAGCCATGGCGGAGTTTCCCGAATAATCCCCGAAAAACTGTTTTTT

abundance: NA
v_gene: TRBV29-1
d_gene: NA
j_gene: TRBJ1-5
CDR3aa: CSVVWGGRNQPQHF
CDR3nt: TGCAGCGTTGTATGGGGGGGAAGGAATCAGCCCCAGCATTTT

abundance: NA
v_gene: TRBV5-5
d_gene: TRBD1
j_gene: TRBJ2-5
CDR3aa: CASSSLGGLHEQYF
CDR3nt: TGTGCCAGCAGCTCCCTAGGGGGCCTTCATGAGCAGTACTTC

abundance: few
v_gene: TRBV7-9
d_gene: NA
j_gene: TRBJ1-4
CDR3aa: CASSSRSGTVTTNEKLFF
CDR3nt: TGCGCCAGCAGCTCCCGGTCCGGGACGGTCACAACTAATGAAAAACTGTTTTTT

abundance: NA
v_gene: TRBV3-1
d_gene: NA
j_gene: TRBJ1-6
CDR3aa: CASSQDWAAYNSPLHF
CDR3nt: TGTGCCAGCAGCCAAGATTGGGCGGCCTATAATTCACCCCTCCACTTT

abundance: NA
v_gene: TRBV20-1
d_gene: TRBD1
j_gene: TRBJ2-7
CDR3aa: CSARGGTGAYEQYF
CDR3nt: TGCAGTGCTAGAGGCGGGACAGGGGCCTACGAGCAGTACTTC

abundance: few
v_gene: TRBV7-8
d_gene: NA
j_gene: TRBJ2-5
CDR3aa: CASSLGGLRRETQYF
CDR3nt: TGTGCCAGCAGCTTAGGAGGACTCCGACGGGAGACCCAGTACTTC

abundance: NA
v_gene: TRBV2
d_gene: NA
j_gene: TRBJ1-4
CDR3aa: CASSDRRQTHNEKLFF
CDR3nt: TGTGCCAGCAGCGATCGTCGACAGACCCATAATGAAAAACTGTTTTTT

abundance: once
v_gene: TRBV5-1
d_gene: NA
j_gene: TRBJ2-5
CDR3aa: CASSLGCAGREETQYF
CDR3nt: TGCGCCAGCAGCTTGGGTTGCGCAGGGCGAGAAGAGACCCAGTACTTC

abundance: NA
v_gene: TRBV7-2
d_gene: NA
j_gene: TRBJ2-6
CDR3aa: CASSFMAGGTGANVLTF
CDR3nt: TGTGCCAGCAGCTTCATGGCCGGAGGAACTGGGGCCAACGTCCTGACTTTC

abundance: few
v_gene: TRBV27
d_gene: TRBD1
j_gene: TRBJ2-1
CDR3aa: CASSFQGDPNNEQFF
CDR3nt: TGTGCCAGCAGTTTTCAGGGGGACCCCAACAATGAGCAGTTCTTC

abundance: few
v_gene: TRBV30
d_gene: NA
j_gene: TRBJ2-2
CDR3aa: CAWSLGGGANTGELFF
CDR3nt: TGTGCCTGGAGCCTCGGCGGGGGCGCGAACACCGGGGAGCTGTTTTTT

abundance: NA
v_gene: TRBV7-8
d_gene: NA
j_gene: TRBJ2-5
CDR3aa: CASSPGRGRETQYF
CDR3nt: TGTGCCAGCAGCCCTGGGAGGGGGCGAGAGACCCAGTACTTC

abundance: many
v_gene: TRBV7-2
d_gene: NA
j_gene: TRBJ2-4
CDR3aa: CASSLGQLNIQYF
CDR3nt: TGTGCCAGCAGCTTAGGCCAGCTAAACATTCAGTACTTC

abundance: few
v_gene: TRBV20-1
d_gene: NA
j_gene: TRBJ2-7
CDR3aa: CSARDLIFVTATEQYF
CDR3nt: TGCAGTGCTAGAGATCTTATTTTTGTAACAGCCACCGAGCAGTACTTC

abundance: NA
v_gene: TRBV7-2
d_gene: NA
j_gene: TRBJ2-7
CDR3aa: CASSFGVGEQYF
CDR3nt: TGTGCCAGCAGCTTTGGGGTCGGCGAGCAGTACTTC

abundance: NA
v_gene: TRBV10-3
d_gene: TRBD2
j_gene: TRBJ2-1
CDR3aa: CAISDQTSGGNNEQFF
CDR3nt: TGTGCCATCAGTGATCAGACTAGCGGGGGGAACAATGAGCAGTTCTTC

abundance: NA
v_gene: TRBV10-3
d_gene: NA
j_gene: TRBJ1-2
CDR3aa: CAISEGDRASLSGGYTF
CDR3nt: TGTGCCATCAGTGAGGGGGACCGGGCCTCCCTATCCGGGGGCTACACCTTC

abundance: few
v_gene: TRBV27
d_gene: NA
j_gene: TRBJ1-1
CDR3aa: CASSLRGGGNTEAFF
CDR3nt: TGTGCCAGCAGTTTACGGGGCGGGGGGAACACTGAAGCTTTCTTT

abundance: NA
v_gene: TRBV7-2
d_gene: TRBD2
j_gene: TRBJ2-5
CDR3aa: CASRGRGLETQYF
CDR3nt: TGTGCCAGCAGAGGGAGGGGACTCGAGACCCAGTACTTC

abundance: few
v_gene: TRBV7-9
d_gene: NA
j_gene: TRBJ2-2
CDR3aa: CASSRIDRTGELFF
CDR3nt: TGTGCCAGCAGCCGCATAGACAGAACCGGGGAGCTGTTTTTT

abundance: once
v_gene: TRBV2
d_gene: NA
j_gene: TRBJ2-5
CDR3aa: CASSPAGIRRETQYF
CDR3nt: TGTGCCAGCAGTCCTGCGGGTATTCGGAGAGAGACCCAGTACTTC

abundance: few
v_gene: TRBV9
d_gene: NA
j_gene: TRBJ2-2
CDR3aa: CASSKEGFNTGELFF
CDR3nt: TGTGCCAGCAGTAAGGAGGGTTTTAACACCGGGGAGCTGTTTTTT

abundance: NA
v_gene: TRBV20-1
d_gene: NA
j_gene: TRBJ2-3
CDR3aa: CSARERGDTQYF
CDR3nt: TGCAGTGCTAGAGAGAGAGGAGATACGCAGTATTTT

abundance: once
v_gene: TRBV3-1
d_gene: NA
j_gene: TRBJ2-1
CDR3aa: CASSQEVGPRWNNEQFF
CDR3nt: TGTGCCAGCAGCCAAGAAGTCGGGCCCCGTTGGAACAATGAGCAGTTCTTC

abundance: few
v_gene: TRBV27
d_gene: NA
j_gene: TRBJ2-3
CDR3aa: CASSGITSPASTDSQYF
CDR3nt: TGTGCCAGCAGTGGAATCACTAGTCCTGCTAGCACAGATTCGCAGTATTTT